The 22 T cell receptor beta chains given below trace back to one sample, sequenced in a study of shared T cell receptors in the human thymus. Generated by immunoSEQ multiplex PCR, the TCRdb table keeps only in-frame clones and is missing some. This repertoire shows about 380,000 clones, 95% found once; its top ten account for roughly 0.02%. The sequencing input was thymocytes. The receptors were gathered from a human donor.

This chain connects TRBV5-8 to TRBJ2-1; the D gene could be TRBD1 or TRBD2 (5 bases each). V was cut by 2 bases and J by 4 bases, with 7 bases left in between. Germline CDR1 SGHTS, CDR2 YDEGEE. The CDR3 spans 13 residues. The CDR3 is CASSFGGYNEQFF. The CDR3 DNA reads TGTGCCAGCAGCTTTGGGGGTTACAATGAGCAGTTCTTC. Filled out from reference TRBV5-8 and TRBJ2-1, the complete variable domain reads EAGVTQSPTHLIKTRGQQATLRCSPISGHTSVYWYQQALGLGLQFLLWYDEGEERNRGNFPPRFSGRQFPNYSSELNVNALELEDSALYLCASSFGGYNEQFFGPGTRLTVL.

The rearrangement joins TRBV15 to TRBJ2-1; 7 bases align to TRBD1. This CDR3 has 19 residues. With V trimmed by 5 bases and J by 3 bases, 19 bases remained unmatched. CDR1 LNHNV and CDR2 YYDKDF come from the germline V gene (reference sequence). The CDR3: CATSGEDPTGAANYNEQFF. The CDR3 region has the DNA TGTGCCACCAGCGGCGAGGACCCCACAGGGGCCGCAAACTACAATGAGCAGTTCTTC.

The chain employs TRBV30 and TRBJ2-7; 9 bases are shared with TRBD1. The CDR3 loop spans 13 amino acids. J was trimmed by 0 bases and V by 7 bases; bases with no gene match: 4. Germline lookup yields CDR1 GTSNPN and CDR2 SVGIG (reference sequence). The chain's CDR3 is CALQGAFSYEQYF. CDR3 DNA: TGTGCCTTACAGGGGGCCTTCTCCTACGAGCAGTACTTC.

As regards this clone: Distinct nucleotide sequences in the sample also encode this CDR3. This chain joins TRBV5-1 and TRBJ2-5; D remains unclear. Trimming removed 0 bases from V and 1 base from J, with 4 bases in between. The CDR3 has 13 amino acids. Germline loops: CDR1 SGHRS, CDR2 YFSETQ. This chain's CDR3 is CASSLDSQETQYF. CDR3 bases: TGCGCCAGCAGCTTGGACAGCCAAGAGACCCAGTACTTC.

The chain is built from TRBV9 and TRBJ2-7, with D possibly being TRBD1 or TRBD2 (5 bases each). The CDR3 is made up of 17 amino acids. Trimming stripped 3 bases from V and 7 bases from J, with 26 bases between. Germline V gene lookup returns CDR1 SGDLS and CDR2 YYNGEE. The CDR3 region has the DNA TGTGCCAGCAGCGCCGGCCCCTGCCGGGACCCCCCAAAAGAGCAGTACTTC. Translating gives CASSAGPCRDPPKEQYF.

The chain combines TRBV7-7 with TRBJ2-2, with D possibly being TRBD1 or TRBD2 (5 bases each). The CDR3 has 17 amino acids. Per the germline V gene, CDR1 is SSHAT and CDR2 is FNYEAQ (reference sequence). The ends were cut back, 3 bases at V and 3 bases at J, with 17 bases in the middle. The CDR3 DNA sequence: TGTGCCAGCAGCTTGTTGTTATCCCGAGGGGACACCGGGGAGCTGTTTTTT. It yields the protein CASSLLLSRGDTGELFF.

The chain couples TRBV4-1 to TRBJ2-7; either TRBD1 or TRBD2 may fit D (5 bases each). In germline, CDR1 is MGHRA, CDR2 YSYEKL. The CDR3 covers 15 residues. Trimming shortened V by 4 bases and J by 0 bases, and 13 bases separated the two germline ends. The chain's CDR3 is CASSPGPLSSYEQYF. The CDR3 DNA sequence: TGCGCCAGCAGCCCGGGACCTCTGAGCTCCTACGAGCAGTACTTC.

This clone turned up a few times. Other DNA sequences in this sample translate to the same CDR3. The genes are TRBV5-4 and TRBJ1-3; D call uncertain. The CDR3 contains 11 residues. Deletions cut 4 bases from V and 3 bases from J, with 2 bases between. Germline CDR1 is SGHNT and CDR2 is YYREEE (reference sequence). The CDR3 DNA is TGTGCCAGCAGCAGTGGAAACACCATATATTTT. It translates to CASSSGNTIYF. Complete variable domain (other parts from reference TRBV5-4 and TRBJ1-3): ETGVTQSPTHLIKTRGQQVTLRCSSQSGHNTVSWYQQALGQGPQFIFQYYREEENGRGNFPPRFSGLQFPNYSSELNVNALELDDSALYLCASSSGNTIYFGEGSWLTVV.

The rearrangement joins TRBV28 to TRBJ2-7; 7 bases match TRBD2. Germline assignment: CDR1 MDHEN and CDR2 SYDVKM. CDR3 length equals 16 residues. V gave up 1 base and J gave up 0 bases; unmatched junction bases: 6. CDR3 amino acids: CASSLYGREHSYEQYF. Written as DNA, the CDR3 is TGTGCCAGCAGTTTATATGGGCGGGAGCACTCCTACGAGCAGTACTTC. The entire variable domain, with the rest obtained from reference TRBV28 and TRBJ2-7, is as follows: DVKVTQSSRYLVKRTGEKVFLECVQDMDHENMFWYRQDPGLGLRLIYFSYDVKMKEKGDIPEGYSVSREKKERFSLILESASTNQTSMYLCASSLYGREHSYEQYFGPGTRLTVT.

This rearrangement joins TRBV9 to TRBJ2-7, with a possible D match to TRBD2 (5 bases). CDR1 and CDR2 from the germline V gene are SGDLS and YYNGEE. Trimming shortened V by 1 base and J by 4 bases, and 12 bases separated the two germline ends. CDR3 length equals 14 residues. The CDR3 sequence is CASSVFEGGYEQYF. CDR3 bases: TGTGCCAGCAGCGTATTTGAGGGCGGTTACGAGCAGTACTTC.

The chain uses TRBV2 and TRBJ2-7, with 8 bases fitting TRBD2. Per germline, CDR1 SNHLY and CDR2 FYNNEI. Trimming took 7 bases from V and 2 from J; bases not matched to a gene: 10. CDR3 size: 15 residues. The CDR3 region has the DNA TGTGCCAGCACCGAACGGCGGGAGGACCCCTACGAGCAGTACTTC. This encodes CASTERREDPYEQYF.

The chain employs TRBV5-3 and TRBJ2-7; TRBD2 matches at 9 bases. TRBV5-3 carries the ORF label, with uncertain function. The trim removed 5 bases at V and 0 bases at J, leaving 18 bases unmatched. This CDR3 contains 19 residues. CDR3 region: CARRPLAGHYLKSSYEQYF. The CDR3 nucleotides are TGTGCCAGAAGGCCTCTAGCGGGGCACTACCTAAAATCCTCCTACGAGCAGTACTTC.

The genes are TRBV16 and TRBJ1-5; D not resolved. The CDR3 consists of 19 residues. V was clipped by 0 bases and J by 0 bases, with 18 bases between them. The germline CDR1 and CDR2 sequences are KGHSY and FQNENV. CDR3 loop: CASSQSVAGVGYSNQPQHF. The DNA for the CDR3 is TGTGCCAGCAGCCAATCGGTGGCGGGTGTGGGTTATAGCAATCAGCCCCAGCATTTT.

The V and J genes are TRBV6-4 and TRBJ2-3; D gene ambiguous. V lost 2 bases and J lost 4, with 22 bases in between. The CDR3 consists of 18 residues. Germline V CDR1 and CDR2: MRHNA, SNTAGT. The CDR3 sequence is CASSDPTRSRDGADTQYF. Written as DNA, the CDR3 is TGTGCCAGCAGTGACCCGACCCGGTCTAGGGATGGCGCAGATACGCAGTATTTT.

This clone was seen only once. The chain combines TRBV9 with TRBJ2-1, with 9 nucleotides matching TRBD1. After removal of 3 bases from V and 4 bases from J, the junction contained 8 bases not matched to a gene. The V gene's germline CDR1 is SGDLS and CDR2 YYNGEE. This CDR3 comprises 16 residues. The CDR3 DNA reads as TGTGCCAGCAGCGCGAGTGGTGGACAGGGGTACAATGAGCAGTTCTTC. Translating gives CASSASGGQGYNEQFF.

The CDR3 region has the DNA TGTGCCAGTACTAAGACCGAATTGAACACTGAAGCTTTCTTT. Protein product: CASTKTELNTEAFF. This chain connects TRBV19 to TRBJ1-1; D remains ambiguous. This CDR3 has 14 amino acids. In germline, CDR1 is LNHDA, CDR2 SQIVND (reference sequence). Trimming stripped 7 bases from V and 0 bases from J, with 12 bases between.

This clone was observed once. CDR3 coding DNA: TGCAGCGTTCTCGGGGGGCGGAATGAAAAACTGTTTTTT. The encoded protein is CSVLGGRNEKLFF. The chain recombines TRBV29-1 with TRBJ1-4; tentative D call: TRBD1 (6 bases). The ends were cut back, 5 bases at V and 5 bases at J, with 12 bases in the middle. The CDR3 totals 13 residues. Germline V CDR1 and CDR2: SQVTM, ANQGSEA.

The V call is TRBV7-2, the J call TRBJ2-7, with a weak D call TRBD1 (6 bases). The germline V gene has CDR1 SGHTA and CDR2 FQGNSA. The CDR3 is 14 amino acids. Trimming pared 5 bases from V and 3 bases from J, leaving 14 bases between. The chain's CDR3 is CASSMDRSNYEQYF. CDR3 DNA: TGTGCCAGCAGCATGGACAGATCGAACTACGAGCAGTACTTC.

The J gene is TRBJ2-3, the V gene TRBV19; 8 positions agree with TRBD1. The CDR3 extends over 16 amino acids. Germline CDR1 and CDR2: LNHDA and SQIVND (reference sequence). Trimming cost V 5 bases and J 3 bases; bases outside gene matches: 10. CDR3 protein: CASSPYWQGATDTQYF. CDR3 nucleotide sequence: TGTGCCAGTAGTCCCTACTGGCAGGGGGCGACAGATACGCAGTATTTT.

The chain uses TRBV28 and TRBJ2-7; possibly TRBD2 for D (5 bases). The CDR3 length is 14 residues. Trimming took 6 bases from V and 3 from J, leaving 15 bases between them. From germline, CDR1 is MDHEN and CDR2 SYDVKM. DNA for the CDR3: TGTGCCAGCAGCTCCAGCGGTTTTCTCTACGAGCAGTACTTC. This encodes CASSSSGFLYEQYF.

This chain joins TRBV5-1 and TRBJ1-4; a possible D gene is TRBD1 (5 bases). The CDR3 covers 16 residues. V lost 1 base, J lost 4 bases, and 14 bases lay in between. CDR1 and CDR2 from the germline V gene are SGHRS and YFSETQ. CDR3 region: CASSLFGGGGNEKLFF. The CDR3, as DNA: TGCGCCAGCAGCTTGTTCGGGGGAGGCGGTAATGAAAAACTGTTTTTT. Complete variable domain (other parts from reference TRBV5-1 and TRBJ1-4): KAGVTQTPRYLIKTRGQQVTLSCSPISGHRSVSWYQQTPGQGLQFLFEYFSETQRNKGNFPGRFSGRQFSNSRSEMNVSTLELGDSALYLCASSLFGGGGNEKLFFGSGTQLSVL.

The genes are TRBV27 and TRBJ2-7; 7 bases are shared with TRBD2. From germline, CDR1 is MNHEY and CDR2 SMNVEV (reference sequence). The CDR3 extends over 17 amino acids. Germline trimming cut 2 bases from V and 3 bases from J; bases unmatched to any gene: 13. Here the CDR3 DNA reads TGTGCCAGCAGTTTAAGGGGCGGTGCGGGAGTATACTACGAGCAGTACTTC. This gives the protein CASSLRGGAGVYYEQYF.